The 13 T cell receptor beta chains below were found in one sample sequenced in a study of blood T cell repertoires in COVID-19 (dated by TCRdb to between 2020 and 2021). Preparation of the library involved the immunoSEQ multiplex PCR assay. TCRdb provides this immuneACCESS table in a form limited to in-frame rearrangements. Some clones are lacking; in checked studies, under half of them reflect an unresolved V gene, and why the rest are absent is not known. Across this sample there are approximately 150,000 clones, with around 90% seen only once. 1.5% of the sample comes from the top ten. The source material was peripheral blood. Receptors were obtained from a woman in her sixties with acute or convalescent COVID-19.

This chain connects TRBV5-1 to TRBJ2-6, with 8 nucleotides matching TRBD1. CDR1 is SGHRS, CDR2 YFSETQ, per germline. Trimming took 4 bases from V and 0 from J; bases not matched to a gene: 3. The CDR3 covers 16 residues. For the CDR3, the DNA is TGCGCCAGCAGCAGACAGGGGAGCTCTGGGGCCAACGTCCTGACTTTC. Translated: CASSRQGSSGANVLTF.

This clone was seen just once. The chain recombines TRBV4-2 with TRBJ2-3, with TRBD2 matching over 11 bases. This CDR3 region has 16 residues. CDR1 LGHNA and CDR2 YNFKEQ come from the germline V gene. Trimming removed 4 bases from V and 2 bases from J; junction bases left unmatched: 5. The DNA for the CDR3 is TGTGCCAGCAGCCTCCGGGGACTAGCGGTCACAGATACGCAGTATTTT. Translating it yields CASSLRGLAVTDTQYF.

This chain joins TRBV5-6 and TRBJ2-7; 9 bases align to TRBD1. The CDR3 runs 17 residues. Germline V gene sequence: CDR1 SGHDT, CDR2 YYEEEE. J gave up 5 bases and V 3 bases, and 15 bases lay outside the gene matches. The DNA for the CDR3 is TGTGCCAGCAGCTCTATCTCCTTTGGGACAGGGAACGACGAGCAGTACTTC. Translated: CASSSISFGTGNDEQYF.

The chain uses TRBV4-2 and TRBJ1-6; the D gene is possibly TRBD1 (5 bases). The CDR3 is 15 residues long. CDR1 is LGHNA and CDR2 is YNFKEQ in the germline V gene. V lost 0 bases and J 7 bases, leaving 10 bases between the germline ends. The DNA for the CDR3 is TGTGCCAGCAGCCAAGAATGGGGCAGCAATTCACCCCTCCACTTT. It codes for CASSQEWGSNSPLHF.

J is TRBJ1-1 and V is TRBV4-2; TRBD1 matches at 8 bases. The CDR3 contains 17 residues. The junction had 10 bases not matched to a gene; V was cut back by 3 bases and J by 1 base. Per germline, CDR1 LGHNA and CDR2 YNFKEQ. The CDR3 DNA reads TGTGCCAGCAGCCAGGGGGGGACAGGCATAACGAACACTGAAGCTTTCTTT. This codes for CASSQGGTGITNTEAFF.

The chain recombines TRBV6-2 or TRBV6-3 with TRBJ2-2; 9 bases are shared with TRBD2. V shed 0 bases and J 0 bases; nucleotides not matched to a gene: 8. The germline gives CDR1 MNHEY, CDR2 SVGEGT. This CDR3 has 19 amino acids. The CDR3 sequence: CASSYSIKAGGPNTGELFF. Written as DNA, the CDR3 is TGTGCCAGCAGTTACTCGATTAAAGCGGGGGGCCCGAACACCGGGGAGCTGTTTTTT.

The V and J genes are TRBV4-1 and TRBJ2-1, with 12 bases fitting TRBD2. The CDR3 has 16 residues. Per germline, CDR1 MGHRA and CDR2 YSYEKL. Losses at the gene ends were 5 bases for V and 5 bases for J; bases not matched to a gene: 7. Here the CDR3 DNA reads TGCGCCAGCAGCTCAAGTGCTAGCGGGGGGGACAATGAGCAGTTCTTC. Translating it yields CASSSSASGGDNEQFF.

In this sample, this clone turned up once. The DNA of the CDR3 is TGTGCCAGCCCCACGGAGGAGAACACTGAAGCTTTCTTT. Amino acid sequence: CASPTEENTEAFF. This sequence joins TRBV7-3 and TRBJ1-1; D remains ambiguous. This CDR3 has 13 amino acids. Trimming left V 8 bases short and J 1 base short, with 11 bases between. From germline, CDR1 is SGHTA and CDR2 FQGTGA.

This CDR3 is CASSLESGGWDTQYF. DNA for the CDR3: TGTGCCAGCAGCTTGGAAAGCGGGGGATGGGATACGCAGTATTTT. J is TRBJ2-3 and V is TRBV5-5; the match to TRBD2 covers 8 bases. Germline V gene data show CDR1 as SGHKS and CDR2 as YYEKEE (reference sequence). CDR3 length equals 15 residues. Unmatched junction bases numbered 6, after V lost 0 bases and J lost 6 bases.

The CDR3 DNA sequence: TGTGCCAGTAGTATCGCAAATAGGAACACTGAAGCTTTCTTT. It translates to CASSIANRNTEAFF. The chain is built from TRBV19 and TRBJ1-1; no clear D gene. Germline CDR1 reads LNHDA; CDR2 reads SQIVND (reference sequence). There are 14 residues in the CDR3. V was shortened by 3 bases and J by 1 base, with 9 bases between the two germline ends.

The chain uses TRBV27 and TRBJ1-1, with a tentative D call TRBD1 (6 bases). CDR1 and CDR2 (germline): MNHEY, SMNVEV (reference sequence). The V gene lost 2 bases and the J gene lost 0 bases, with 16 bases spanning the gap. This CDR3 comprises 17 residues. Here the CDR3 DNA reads TGTGCCAGCAGTTTAAGCTTCACGGACAGTTTGAACACTGAAGCTTTCTTT. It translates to CASSLSFTDSLNTEAFF.

CDR3: CASSYSGGWYGYTF. CDR3 DNA sequence: TGTGCCAGCAGTTACTCGGGGGGTTGGTATGGCTACACCTTC. V usage is TRBV6-5 and J usage is TRBJ1-2, with D possibly being TRBD1 (5 bases). V lost 0 bases to trimming and J lost 5 bases, with 10 bases between them. CDR3 length: 14 amino acids. In germline, CDR1 is MNHEY, CDR2 SVGAGI.

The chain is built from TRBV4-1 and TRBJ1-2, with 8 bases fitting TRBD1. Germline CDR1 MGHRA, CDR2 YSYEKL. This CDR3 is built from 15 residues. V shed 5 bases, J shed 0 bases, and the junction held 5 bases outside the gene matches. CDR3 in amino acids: CASSEDRAANYGYTF. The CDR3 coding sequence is TGCGCCAGCAGCGAGGACAGGGCAGCTAACTATGGCTACACCTTC.